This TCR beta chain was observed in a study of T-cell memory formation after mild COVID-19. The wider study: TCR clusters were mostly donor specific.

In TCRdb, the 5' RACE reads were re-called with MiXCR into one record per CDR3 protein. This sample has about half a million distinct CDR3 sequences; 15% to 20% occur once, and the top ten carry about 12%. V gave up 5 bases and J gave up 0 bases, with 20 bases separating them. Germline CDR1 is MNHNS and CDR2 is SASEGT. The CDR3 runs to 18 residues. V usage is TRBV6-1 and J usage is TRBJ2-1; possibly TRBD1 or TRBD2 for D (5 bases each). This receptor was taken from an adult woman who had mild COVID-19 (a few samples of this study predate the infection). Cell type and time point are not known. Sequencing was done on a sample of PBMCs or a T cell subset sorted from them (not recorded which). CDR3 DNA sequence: TGTGCCAGCAGTAGAACAGCTCCCGGGGCTAGCTCCTACAATGAGCAGTTCTTC. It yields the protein CASSRTAPGASSYNEQFF.